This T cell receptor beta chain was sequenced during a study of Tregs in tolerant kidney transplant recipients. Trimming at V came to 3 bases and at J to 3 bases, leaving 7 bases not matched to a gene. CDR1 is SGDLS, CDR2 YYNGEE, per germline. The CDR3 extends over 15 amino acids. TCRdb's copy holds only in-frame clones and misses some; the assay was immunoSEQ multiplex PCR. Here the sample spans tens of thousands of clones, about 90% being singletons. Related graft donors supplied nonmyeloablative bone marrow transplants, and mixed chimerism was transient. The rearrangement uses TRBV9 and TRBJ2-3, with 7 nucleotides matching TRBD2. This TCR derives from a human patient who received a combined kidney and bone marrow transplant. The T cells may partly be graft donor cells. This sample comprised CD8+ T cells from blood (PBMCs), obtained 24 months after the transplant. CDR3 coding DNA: TGTGCCAGCAGCGCTGGGACTACACAGACAGATACGCAGTATTTT. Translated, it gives CASSAGTTQTDTQYF.